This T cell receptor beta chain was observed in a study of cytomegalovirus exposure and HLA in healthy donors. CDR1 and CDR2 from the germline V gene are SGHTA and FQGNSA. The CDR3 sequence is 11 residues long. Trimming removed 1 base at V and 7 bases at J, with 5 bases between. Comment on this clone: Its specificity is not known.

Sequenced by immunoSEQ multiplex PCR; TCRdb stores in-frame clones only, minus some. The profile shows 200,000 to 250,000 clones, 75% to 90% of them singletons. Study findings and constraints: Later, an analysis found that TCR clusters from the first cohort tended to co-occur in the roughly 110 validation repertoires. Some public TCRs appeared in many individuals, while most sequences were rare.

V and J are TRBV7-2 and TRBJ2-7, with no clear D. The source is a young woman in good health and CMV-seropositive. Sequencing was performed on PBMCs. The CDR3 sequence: CASSLGREQYF. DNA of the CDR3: TGTGCCAGCAGCTTAGGCCGAGAGCAGTACTTC.